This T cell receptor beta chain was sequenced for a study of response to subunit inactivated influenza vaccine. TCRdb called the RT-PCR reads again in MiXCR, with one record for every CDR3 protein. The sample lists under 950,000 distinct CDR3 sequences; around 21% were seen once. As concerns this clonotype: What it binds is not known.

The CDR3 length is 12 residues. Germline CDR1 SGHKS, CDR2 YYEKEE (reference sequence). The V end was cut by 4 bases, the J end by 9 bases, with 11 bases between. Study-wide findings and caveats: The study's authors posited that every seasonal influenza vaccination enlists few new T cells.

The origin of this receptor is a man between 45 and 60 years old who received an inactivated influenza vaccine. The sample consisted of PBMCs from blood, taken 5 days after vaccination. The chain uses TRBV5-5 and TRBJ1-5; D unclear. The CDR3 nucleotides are TGTGCCAGCAGCGACCCTCCATGGCCCCAGCATTTT. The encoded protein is CASSDPPWPQHF.